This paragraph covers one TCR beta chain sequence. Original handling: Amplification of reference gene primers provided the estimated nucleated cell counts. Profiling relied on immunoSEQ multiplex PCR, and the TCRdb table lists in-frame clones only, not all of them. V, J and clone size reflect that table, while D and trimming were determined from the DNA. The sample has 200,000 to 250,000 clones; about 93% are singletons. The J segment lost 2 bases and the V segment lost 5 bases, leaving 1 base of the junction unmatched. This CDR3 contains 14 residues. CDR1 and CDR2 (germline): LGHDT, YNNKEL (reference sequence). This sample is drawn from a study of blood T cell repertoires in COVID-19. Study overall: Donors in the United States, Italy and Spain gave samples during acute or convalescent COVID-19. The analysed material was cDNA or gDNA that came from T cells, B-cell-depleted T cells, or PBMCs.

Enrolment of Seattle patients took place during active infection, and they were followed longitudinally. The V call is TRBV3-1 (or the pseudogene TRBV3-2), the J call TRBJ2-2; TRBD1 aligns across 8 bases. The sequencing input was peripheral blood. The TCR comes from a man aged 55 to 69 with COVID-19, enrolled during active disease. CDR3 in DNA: TGTGCCAGCAGCGGGACAGGAAACACCGGGGAGCTGTTTTTT. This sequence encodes CASSGTGNTGELFF.